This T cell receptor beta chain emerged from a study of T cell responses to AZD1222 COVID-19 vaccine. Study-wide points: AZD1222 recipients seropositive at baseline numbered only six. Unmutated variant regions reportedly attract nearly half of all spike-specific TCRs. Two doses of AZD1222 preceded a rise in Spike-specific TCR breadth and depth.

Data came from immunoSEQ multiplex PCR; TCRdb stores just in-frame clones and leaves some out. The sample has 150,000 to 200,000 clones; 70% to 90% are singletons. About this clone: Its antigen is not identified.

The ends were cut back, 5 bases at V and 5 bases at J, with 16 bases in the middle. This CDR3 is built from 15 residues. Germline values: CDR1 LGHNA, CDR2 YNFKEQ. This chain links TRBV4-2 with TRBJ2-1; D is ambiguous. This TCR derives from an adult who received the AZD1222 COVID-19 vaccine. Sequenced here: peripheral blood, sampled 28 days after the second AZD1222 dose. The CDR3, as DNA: TGTGCCAGCAGCTTGGACCCTACGGCCCACAATGAGCAGTTCTTC. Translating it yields CASSLDPTAHNEQFF.